This TCR beta chain was obtained from a study of blood T cell repertoires in COVID-19. Study details: Material from acute and convalescent COVID-19 was sourced from the United States, Italy and Spain. Sources were T cells, B-cell-depleted T cells, or PBMCs; the material itself was cDNA or gDNA.

Per the germline V gene, CDR1 is MDHEN and CDR2 is SYDVKM. Trimming took 5 bases from V and 5 from J; bases not matched to a gene: 7. This CDR3 comprises 14 residues. Original methodology: Counts of nucleated cells, estimated from reference gene primer amplification, were obtained. Sequencing used immunoSEQ multiplex PCR; TCRdb keeps in-frame clones, though not all of them. The V and J calls and clone size are taken from that table; D and trimming were inferred from the DNA. The table shows 95,000 to 100,000 clones, with 84% occurring only once. Sequencing was performed on peripheral blood. The receptor comes from a human donor in a cohort sampled during active COVID-19. The J gene is TRBJ2-7, the V gene TRBV28, with TRBD1 matching 9 bases. CDR3 residues: CASSPPGQGHEQYF. In DNA, the CDR3 is TGTGCCAGCAGTCCTCCGGGACAGGGTCACGAGCAGTACTTC.